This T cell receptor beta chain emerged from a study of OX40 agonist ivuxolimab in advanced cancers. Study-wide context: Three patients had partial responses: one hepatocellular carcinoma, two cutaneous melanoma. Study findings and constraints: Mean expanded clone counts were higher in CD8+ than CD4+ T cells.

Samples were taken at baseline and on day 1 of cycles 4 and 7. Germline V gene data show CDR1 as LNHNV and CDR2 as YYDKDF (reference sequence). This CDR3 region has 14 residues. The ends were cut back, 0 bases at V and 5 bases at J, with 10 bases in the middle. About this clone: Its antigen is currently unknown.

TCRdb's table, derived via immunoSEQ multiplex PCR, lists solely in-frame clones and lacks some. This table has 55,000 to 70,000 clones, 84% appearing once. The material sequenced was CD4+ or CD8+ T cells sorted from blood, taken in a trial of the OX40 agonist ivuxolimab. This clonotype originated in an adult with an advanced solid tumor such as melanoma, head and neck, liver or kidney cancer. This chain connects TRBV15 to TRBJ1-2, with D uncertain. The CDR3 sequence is CATSRDLGTYGYTF. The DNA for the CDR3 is TGTGCCACCAGCAGAGATTTGGGAACGTATGGCTACACCTTC.